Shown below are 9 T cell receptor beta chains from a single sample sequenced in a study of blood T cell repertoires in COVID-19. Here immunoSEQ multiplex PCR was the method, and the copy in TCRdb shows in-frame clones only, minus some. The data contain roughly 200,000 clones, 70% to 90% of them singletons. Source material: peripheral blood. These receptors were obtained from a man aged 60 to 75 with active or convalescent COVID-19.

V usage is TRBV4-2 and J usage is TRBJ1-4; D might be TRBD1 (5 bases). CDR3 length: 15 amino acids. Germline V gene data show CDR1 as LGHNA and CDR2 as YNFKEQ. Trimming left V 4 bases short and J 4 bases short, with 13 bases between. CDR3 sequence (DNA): TGTGCCAGCAGCCCTGTGGTCAGGGATAATGAAAAACTGTTTTTT. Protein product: CASSPVVRDNEKLFF.

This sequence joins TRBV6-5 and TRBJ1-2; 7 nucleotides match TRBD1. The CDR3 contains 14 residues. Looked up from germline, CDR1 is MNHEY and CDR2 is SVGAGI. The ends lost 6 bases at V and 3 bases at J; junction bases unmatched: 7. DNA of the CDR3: TGTGCCAGCAGGCCTCCCGGGACAGACTATGGCTACACCTTC. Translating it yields CASRPPGTDYGYTF.

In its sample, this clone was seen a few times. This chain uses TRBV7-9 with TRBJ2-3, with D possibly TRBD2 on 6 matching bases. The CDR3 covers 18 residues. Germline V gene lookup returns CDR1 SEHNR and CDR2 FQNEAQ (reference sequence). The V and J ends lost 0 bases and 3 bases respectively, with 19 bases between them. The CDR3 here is CASSLAGSDGGLTDTQYF. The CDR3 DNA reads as TGTGCCAGCAGCTTAGCCGGATCGGACGGGGGTCTTACAGATACGCAGTATTTT.

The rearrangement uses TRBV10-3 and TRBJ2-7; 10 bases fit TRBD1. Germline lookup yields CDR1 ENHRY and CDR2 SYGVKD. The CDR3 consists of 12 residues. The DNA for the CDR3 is TGTGGAGCGGGACAGGGGACCTACGAGCAGTACTTC. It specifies CGAGQGTYEQYF.

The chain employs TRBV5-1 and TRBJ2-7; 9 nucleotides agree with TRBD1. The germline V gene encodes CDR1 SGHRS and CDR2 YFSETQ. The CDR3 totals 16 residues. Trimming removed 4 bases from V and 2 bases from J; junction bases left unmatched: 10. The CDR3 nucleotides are TGCGCCAGCAGCAAGACGACAGGGGGGCTTCCCTACGAGCAGTACTTC. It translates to CASSKTTGGLPYEQYF.

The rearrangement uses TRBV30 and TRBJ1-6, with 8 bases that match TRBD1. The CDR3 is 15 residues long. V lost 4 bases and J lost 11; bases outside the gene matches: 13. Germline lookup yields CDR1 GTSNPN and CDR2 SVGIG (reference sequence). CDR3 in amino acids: CAWTSTGQVDTPLHF. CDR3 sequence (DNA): TGTGCCTGGACTTCGACGGGACAGGTAGATACACCCCTCCACTTT.

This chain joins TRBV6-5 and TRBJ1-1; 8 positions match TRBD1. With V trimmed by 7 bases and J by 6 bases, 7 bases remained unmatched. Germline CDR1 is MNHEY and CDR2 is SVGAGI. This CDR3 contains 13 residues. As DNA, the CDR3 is TGTGCCAGCACCAACGACAGGGGCGCTGAAGCTTTCTTT. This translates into CASTNDRGAEAFF.

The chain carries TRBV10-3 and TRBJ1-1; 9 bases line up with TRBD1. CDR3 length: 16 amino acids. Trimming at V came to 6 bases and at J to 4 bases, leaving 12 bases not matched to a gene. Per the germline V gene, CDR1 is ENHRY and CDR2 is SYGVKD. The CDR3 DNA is TGTGCCATCAGCCCAGGGGACAGGGCGGAGGGCACTGAAGCTTTCTTT. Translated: CAISPGDRAEGTEAFF.

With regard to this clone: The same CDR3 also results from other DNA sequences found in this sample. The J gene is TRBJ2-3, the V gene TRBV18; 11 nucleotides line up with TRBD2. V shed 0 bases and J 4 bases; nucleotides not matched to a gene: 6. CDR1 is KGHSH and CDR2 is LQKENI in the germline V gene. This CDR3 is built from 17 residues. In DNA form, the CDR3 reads TGTGCCAGCTCACCACCGGGGCTAGCGGGGGGCCCAGATACGCAGTATTTT. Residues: CASSPPGLAGGPDTQYF.